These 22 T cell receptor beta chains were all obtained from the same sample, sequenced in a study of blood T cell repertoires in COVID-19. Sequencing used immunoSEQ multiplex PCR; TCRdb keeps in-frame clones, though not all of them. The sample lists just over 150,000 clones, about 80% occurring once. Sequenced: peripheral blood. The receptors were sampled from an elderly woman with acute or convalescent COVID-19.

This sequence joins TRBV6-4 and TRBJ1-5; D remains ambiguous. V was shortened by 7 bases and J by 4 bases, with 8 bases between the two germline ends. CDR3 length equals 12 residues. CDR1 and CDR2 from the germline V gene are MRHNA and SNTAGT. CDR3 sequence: CASKDWNQPQHF. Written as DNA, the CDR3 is TGTGCCAGCAAGGACTGGAATCAGCCCCAGCATTTT.

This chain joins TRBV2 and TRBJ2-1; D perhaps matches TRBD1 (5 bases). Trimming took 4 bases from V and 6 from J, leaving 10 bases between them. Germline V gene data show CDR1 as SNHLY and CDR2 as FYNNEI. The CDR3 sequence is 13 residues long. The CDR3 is CASSVRQPNEQFF. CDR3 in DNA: TGTGCCAGCAGTGTCCGACAGCCCAATGAGCAGTTCTTC. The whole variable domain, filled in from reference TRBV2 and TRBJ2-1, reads EPEVTQTPSHQVTQMGQEVILRCVPISNHLYFYWYRQILGQKVEFLVSFYNNEISEKSEIFDDQFSVERPDGSNFTLKIRSTKLEDSAMYFCASSVRQPNEQFFGPGTRLTVL.

The CDR3 DNA follows: TGTGCCAGCAGTTACGGGTTAGCCTCGGGGGAGCTGTTTTTT. As protein: CASSYGLASGELFF. This chain links TRBV6-6 with TRBJ2-2; D is ambiguous. CDR3 length equals 14 residues. The germline CDR1 and CDR2 sequences are MNHNY and SVGAGI (reference sequence). V lost 2 bases and J lost 8, with 12 bases in between.

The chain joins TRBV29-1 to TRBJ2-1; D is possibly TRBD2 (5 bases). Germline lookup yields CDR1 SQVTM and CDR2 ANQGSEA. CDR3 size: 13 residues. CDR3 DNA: TGCAGTGGCCGCGGGCCATTACAAGGGGAGCAGTTCTTC. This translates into CSGRGPLQGEQFF.

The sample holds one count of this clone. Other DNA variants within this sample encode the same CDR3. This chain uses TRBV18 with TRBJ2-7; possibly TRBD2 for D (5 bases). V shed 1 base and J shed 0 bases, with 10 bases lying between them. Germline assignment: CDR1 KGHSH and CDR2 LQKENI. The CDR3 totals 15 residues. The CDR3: CASSPLAGGSYEQYF. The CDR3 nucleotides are TGTGCCAGCTCACCACTTGCGGGCGGCTCCTACGAGCAGTACTTC.

CDR3 protein: CSVKWQGVNIQYF. CDR3 nucleotides: TGCAGCGTTAAGTGGCAGGGGGTAAACATTCAGTACTTC. This chain links TRBV29-1 with TRBJ2-4; 7 nucleotides align to TRBD1. V lost 5 bases and J lost 6; bases outside the gene matches: 7. From germline, CDR1 is SQVTM and CDR2 ANQGSEA. CDR3 length: 13 residues. The full variable domain, completed using reference TRBV29-1 and TRBJ2-4, is SAVISQKPSRDICQRGTSLTIQCQVDSQVTMMFWYRQQPGQSLTLIATANQGSEATYESGFVIDKFPISRPNLTFSTLTVSNMSPEDSSIYLCSVKWQGVNIQYFGAGTRLSVL.

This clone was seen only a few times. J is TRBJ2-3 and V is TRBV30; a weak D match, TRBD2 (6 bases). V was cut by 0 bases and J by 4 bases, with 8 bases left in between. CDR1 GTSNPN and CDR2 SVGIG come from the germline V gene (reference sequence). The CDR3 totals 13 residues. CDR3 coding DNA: TGTGCCTGGAGTGTAGCGGGTGCAGATACGCAGTATTTT. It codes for CAWSVAGADTQYF.

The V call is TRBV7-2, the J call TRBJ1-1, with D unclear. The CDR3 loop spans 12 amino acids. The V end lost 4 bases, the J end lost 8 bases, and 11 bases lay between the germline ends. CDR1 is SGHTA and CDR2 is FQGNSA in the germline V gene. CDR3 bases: TGTGCCAGCAGCTGGATTGAGGTGGAAGCTTTCTTT. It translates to CASSWIEVEAFF.

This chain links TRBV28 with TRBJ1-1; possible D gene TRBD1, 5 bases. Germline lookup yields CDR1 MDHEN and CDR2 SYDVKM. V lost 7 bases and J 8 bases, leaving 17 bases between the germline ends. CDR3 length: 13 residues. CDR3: CASTPGEMTEAFF. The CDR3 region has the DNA TGTGCCAGCACCCCGGGGGAAATGACAGAAGCTTTCTTT.

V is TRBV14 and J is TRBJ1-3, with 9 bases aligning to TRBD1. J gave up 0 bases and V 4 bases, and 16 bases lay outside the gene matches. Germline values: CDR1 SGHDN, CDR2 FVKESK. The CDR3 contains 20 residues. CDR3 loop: CASSPTTPGQGSNSGNTIYF. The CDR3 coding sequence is TGTGCCAGCAGCCCAACTACCCCGGGACAGGGTTCCAACTCTGGAAACACCATATATTTT.

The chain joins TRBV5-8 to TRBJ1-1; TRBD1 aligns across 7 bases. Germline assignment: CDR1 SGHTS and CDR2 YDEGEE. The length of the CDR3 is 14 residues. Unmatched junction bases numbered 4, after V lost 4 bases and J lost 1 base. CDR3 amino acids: CASSQTGRNTEAFF. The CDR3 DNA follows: TGTGCCAGCAGCCAGACAGGGAGGAACACTGAAGCTTTCTTT.

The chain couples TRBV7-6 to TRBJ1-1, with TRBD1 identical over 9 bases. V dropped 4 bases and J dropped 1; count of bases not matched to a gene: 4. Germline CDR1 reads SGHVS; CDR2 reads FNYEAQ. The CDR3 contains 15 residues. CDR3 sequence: CASSSGTGSNTEAFF. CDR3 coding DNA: TGTGCCAGCAGCTCCGGGACAGGGTCGAACACTGAAGCTTTCTTT. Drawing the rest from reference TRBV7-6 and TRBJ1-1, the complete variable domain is GAGVSQSPRYKVTKRGQDVALRCDPISGHVSLYWYRQALGQGPEFLTYFNYEAQQDKSGLPNDRFSAERPEGSISTLTIQRTEQRDSAMYRCASSSGTGSNTEAFFGQGTRLTVV.

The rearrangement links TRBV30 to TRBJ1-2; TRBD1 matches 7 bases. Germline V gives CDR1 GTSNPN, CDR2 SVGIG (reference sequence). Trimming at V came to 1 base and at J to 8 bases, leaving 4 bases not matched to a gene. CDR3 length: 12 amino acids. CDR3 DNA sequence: TGTGCCTGGAGTGCCCAGGGGGGAGGCTACACCTTC. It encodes CAWSAQGGGYTF.

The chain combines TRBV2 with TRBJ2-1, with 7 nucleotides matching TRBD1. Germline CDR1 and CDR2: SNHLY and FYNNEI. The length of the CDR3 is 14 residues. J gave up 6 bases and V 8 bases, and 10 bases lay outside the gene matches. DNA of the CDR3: TGTGCCAGCTCGAACAGGGGCGGAAGCAATGAGCAGTTCTTC. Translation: CASSNRGGSNEQFF.

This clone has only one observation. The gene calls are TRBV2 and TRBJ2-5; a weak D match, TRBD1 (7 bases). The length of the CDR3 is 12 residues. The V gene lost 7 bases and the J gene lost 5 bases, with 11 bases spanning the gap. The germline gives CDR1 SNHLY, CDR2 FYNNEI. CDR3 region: CASIQGRETQYF. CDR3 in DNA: TGTGCCAGCATACAGGGGAGGGAGACCCAGTACTTC.

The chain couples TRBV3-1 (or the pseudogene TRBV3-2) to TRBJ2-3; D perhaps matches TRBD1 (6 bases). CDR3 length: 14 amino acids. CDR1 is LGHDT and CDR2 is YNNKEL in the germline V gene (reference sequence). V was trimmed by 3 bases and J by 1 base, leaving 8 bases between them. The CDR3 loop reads CASSHRGGTDTQYF. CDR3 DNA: TGTGCCAGCAGCCACAGGGGAGGCACAGATACGCAGTATTTT.

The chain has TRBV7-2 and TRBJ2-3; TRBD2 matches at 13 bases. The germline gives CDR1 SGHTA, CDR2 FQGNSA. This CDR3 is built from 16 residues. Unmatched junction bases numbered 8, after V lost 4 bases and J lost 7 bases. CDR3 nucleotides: TGTGCCAGCAGCTCACGGACTAGCGGGAGTTTATATACGCAGTATTTT. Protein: CASSSRTSGSLYTQYF.

CDR3 nucleotides: TGCGCCAGCAGCCAAGGGACAGGCCACAACACTGAAGCTTTCTTT. As protein: CASSQGTGHNTEAFF. V and J are TRBV4-3 and TRBJ1-1, with 7 nucleotides matching TRBD1. The CDR3 sequence is 15 residues long. The trim removed 1 base at V and 2 bases at J, leaving 4 bases unmatched. CDR1 is LGHNA, CDR2 YSLEER, per germline.

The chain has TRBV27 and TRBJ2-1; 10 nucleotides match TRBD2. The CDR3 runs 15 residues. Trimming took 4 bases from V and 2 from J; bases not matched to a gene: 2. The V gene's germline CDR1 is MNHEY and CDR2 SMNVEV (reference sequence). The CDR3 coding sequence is TGTGCCAGCAGTTCCGGACTAGCGGCCTACAATGAGCAGTTCTTC. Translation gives CASSSGLAAYNEQFF.

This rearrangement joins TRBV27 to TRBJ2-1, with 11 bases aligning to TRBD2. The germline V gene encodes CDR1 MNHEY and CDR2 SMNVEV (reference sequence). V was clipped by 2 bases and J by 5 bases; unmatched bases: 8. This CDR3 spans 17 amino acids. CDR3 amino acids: CASSLRLAGGPNNEQFF. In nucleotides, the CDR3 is TGTGCCAGCAGTTTACGGTTAGCGGGAGGGCCGAACAATGAGCAGTTCTTC.

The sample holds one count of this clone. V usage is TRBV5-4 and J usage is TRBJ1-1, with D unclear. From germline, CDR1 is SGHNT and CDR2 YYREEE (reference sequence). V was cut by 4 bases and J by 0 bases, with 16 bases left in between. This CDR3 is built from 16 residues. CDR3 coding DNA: TGTGCCAGCAGCCCCCGTGGAGGTCGGATGAACACTGAAGCTTTCTTT. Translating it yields CASSPRGGRMNTEAFF.

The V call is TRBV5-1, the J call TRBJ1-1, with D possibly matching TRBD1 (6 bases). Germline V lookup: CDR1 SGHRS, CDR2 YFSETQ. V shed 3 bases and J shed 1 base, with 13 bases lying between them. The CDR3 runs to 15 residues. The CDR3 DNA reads TGCGCCAGCAGCTCGGACAGCCGGGGGAACACTGAAGCTTTCTTT. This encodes CASSSDSRGNTEAFF. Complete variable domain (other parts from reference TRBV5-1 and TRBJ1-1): KAGVTQTPRYLIKTRGQQVTLSCSPISGHRSVSWYQQTPGQGLQFLFEYFSETQRNKGNFPGRFSGRQFSNSRSEMNVSTLELGDSALYLCASSSDSRGNTEAFFGQGTRLTVV.